These T cell receptor beta chains were read from a single sample in a study of blood T cell repertoires in COVID-19. Produced via immunoSEQ multiplex PCR; TCRdb's table is partial and in-frame only. This table has about 70,000 clones, about four fifths appearing once. Sequenced material: peripheral blood. The source is a man between 65 and 85 years old with acute or convalescent COVID-19. Both conserved end residues are part of each CDR3. D genes are given only for firm matches. Clone size is given for some rows only: seen once, a few or many times, or a class if the clone is expanded.

TGTGCCAGCAGCGTTAGAGCGGTTCAGGATACGCAGTATTTT,CASSVRAVQDTQYF,TRBV9,.,.,TRBJ2-3
TGTGCCAGCAGCGCGGGACAGGACGTCTATGGCTACACCTTC,CASSAGQDVYGYTF,TRBV9,TRBD1,few,TRBJ1-2
TGTGCCAGCAGCACCACGGGACAGCTTAATGAAAAACTGTTTTTT,CASSTTGQLNEKLFF,TRBV11-2,TRBD1,.,TRBJ1-4
TGTGCCAGCAGCTTGGACACAGGGGTGGCGGGCTACACCTTC,CASSLDTGVAGYTF,TRBV5-6,TRBD1,.,TRBJ1-2
TGTGCCAGCAGCCCCGGACGGTTTAGCGAGGGACAGCCCCAGCATTTT,CASSPGRFSEGQPQHF,TRBV7-2,.,once,TRBJ1-5
TGTGCCAGCAGCTTAGGTTCCCCTAGCGGGAGGGCCTATGGTGAGCAGTTCTTC,CASSLGSPSGRAYGEQFF,TRBV7-9,TRBD2,.,TRBJ2-1
TGTGCCAGCAGCCCCTCCGGGACAGCCAACACCGGGGAGCTGTTTTTT,CASSPSGTANTGELFF,TRBV11-3,TRBD1,few,TRBJ2-2
TGTGCCAGCAGTCCCTCCTCCAGGGCAGGGGGCAAAGATACGCAGTATTTT,CASSPSSRAGGKDTQYF,TRBV28,TRBD1,.,TRBJ2-3
TGTGCCAGCAGTGACCGGGACAGAAGGGCCTATGGCTACACCTTC,CASSDRDRRAYGYTF,TRBV6-1,TRBD1,.,TRBJ1-2
TGTGCCAGCAGCCGGGACAGCCCCTACGAGCAGTACTTC,CASSRDSPYEQYF,TRBV28,TRBD1,.,TRBJ2-7
TGTGCCAGCAGCCGGGGACTAGCGGGAGGGTCCTACAATGAGCAGTTCTTC,CASSRGLAGGSYNEQFF,TRBV4-2,TRBD2,.,TRBJ2-1
TGCAGCGTGGGGAAGGGGGCAGGGGACTATGGCTACACCTTC,CSVGKGAGDYGYTF,TRBV29-1,TRBD1,few,TRBJ1-2
TGTGCCAGCAGTCCAAGACTAGCGAGGGAGACCCAGTACTTC,CASSPRLARETQYF,TRBV28,TRBD2,.,TRBJ2-5
TGTGCCAGTAGTATGGCGGACTCTAGGGCAGATACGCAGTATTTT,CASSMADSRADTQYF,TRBV19,.,.,TRBJ2-3
TGTGCCAGCAGTTCGCTAGCGGGAGATCGCGACGAGCAGTACTTC,CASSSLAGDRDEQYF,TRBV28,TRBD2,.,TRBJ2-7
TGTGCCAGCAGCCAAGAAACGGGGCGCGGGAAGGCAGATACGCAGTATTTT,CASSQETGRGKADTQYF,TRBV4-2,.,.,TRBJ2-3
TGTGCCAGCCGGACTGGGGACTTGAACTACAATGAGCAGTTCTTC,CASRTGDLNYNEQFF,TRBV6-6,.,.,TRBJ2-1
TGTGCCAGCAGCCCGGACAGGGGCTGGATGAACACTGAAGCTTTCTTT,CASSPDRGWMNTEAFF,TRBV7-6,TRBD1,.,TRBJ1-1